These 11 T cell receptor beta chains originate from one sample sequenced in a study of T-cell memory formation after mild COVID-19 (dated by TCRdb to about 2021). The library came from 5' RACE. The listed sequencing device is Illumina NovaSeq 6000. Through fastp at Q25 and MiXCR, TCRdb rebuilt clones from the public reads, retaining in-frame beta chains. Here each entry gathers all rows of one CDR3 protein and keeps the most common genes and DNA. The sample profile shows about 400,000 distinct CDR3 sequences; about a quarter of them were found once. Clones ranked in the top ten supply over 10% of the sample. What was sequenced was PBMCs or a T cell subset sorted from them (not recorded which). Source of these receptors: an adult woman who had mild COVID-19 (a few samples of this study predate the infection). The sample titles of this study are shuffled in the database, so cell type and time point are left out; the donor was told from shared clones.

This clonotype was detected a few times. The chain recombines TRBV24-1 with TRBJ2-7; D remains ambiguous. The CDR3 length is 12 residues. V lost 1 base and J lost 5, with 5 bases in between. CDR1 is KGHDR and CDR2 is SFDVKD in the germline V gene. This CDR3 is CATSDFKDEQYF. The CDR3 coding sequence is TGTGCCACCAGTGATTTTAAAGACGAGCAGTACTTC.

This chain joins TRBV2 and TRBJ2-1, with 9 bases aligning to TRBD1. The ends lost 4 bases at V and 8 bases at J; junction bases unmatched: 3. From germline, CDR1 is SNHLY and CDR2 FYNNEI. This CDR3 comprises 13 residues. CDR3 in amino acids: CASSGDRVYEQFF. CDR3 DNA sequence: TGTGCCAGCAGTGGGGACAGGGTGTATGAGCAGTTCTTC.

This clonotype was observed a handful of times. The chain joins TRBV7-2 to TRBJ1-1, with D possibly matching TRBD1 (5 bases). The CDR3 sequence is 12 residues long. Germline assignment: CDR1 SGHTA and CDR2 FQGNSA. Trimming pared 4 bases from V and 9 bases from J, leaving 12 bases between. DNA for the CDR3: TGTGCCAGCAGCTGGGCAGGGCCGCAAGCTTTCTTT. This encodes CASSWAGPQAFF.

This clonotype was seen more than once but under ten times. The V and J genes are TRBV6-1 and TRBJ1-5; D gene uncertain. Germline lookup yields CDR1 MNHNS and CDR2 SASEGT. Trimming pared 1 base from V and 3 bases from J, leaving 10 bases between. The CDR3 runs to 15 residues. DNA for the CDR3: TGTGCCAGCAGTGAAGGAGCAATAATCAATCAGCCCCAGCATTTT. It yields the protein CASSEGAIINQPQHF.

This chain uses TRBV29-1 with TRBJ1-1; D is perhaps TRBD1 (5 bases). CDR1 SQVTM and CDR2 ANQGSEA come from the germline V gene. V lost 6 bases and J lost 0, with 17 bases in between. This CDR3 is 15 amino acids long. This chain's CDR3 is CSVETQGLLNTEAFF. CDR3 DNA: TGCAGCGTCGAAACCCAGGGACTTTTGAACACTGAAGCTTTCTTT. The full variable domain, with the rest looked up from reference TRBV29-1 and TRBJ1-1, is SAVISQKPSRDICQRGTSLTIQCQVDSQVTMMFWYRQQPGQSLTLIATANQGSEATYESGFVIDKFPISRPNLTFSTLTVSNMSPEDSSIYLCSVETQGLLNTEAFFGQGTRLTVV.

There are a few counts of this clonotype. The gene calls are TRBV4-2 and TRBJ1-6; D unclear. The CDR3 is 13 residues long. The germline CDR1 and CDR2 sequences are LGHNA and YNFKEQ. Trimming stripped 3 bases from V and 9 bases from J, with 9 bases between. CDR3: CASSQGFGSPLHF. The CDR3 coding sequence is TGTGCCAGCAGCCAGGGATTCGGTTCACCCCTCCACTTT.

This clonotype has a handful of counts. The rearrangement joins TRBV20-1 to TRBJ2-5; 9 bases match TRBD2. The CDR3 runs to 15 residues. The V gene end was trimmed by 2 bases and the J gene end by 4 bases; junction bases not matched to a gene: 8. CDR1 and CDR2 from the germline V gene are DFQATT and SNEGSKA (reference sequence). CDR3 DNA sequence: TGCAGTGCTAGATCGCTAGCGGGGAAGATAGAGACCCAGTACTTC. The encoded protein is CSARSLAGKIETQYF.

The chain links TRBV7-9 to TRBJ1-5; a weak D match, TRBD1 (5 bases). The V end was cut by 2 bases, the J end by 5 bases, with 25 bases between. CDR3 length equals 19 residues. Germline V gene lookup returns CDR1 SEHNR and CDR2 FQNEAQ (reference sequence). The CDR3 DNA sequence: TGTGCCAGCAGCTTAAGCCCCCAGCACGGGACGGATGGTTATCAGCCCCAGCATTTT. Its translation: CASSLSPQHGTDGYQPQHF.

The DNA for the CDR3 is TGCGCCAGCACCCCCGGACAGGGGTGGTACGAGCAGTACTTC. It is translated as CASTPGQGWYEQYF. This chain uses TRBV5-1 with TRBJ2-7; 9 nucleotides line up with TRBD1. The CDR3 has 14 amino acids. Germline loops: CDR1 SGHRS, CDR2 YFSETQ. V dropped 6 bases and J dropped 4; count of bases not matched to a gene: 8.

Only a few counts were recorded for this clonotype. The J gene is TRBJ2-1, the V gene TRBV7-3, with D hard to call. Per germline, CDR1 SGHTA and CDR2 FQGTGA. V lost 0 bases, J lost 13 bases, and 13 bases lay in between. The CDR3 extends over 13 amino acids. CDR3: CASSLTIPETQFF. CDR3 sequence (DNA): TGTGCCAGCAGCTTAACCATCCCGGAAACACAGTTCTTC.

This clonotype was observed a handful of times. V and J are TRBV10-3 and TRBJ2-1; possible D gene TRBD1, 6 bases. Germline values: CDR1 ENHRY, CDR2 SYGVKD. V shed 6 bases and J shed 0 bases, with 15 bases lying between them. This CDR3 comprises 16 residues. CDR3 in DNA: TGTGCCATCAGGGCCCGGGACACCGGCTCCTACAATGAGCAGTTCTTC. Protein sequence: CAIRARDTGSYNEQFF.